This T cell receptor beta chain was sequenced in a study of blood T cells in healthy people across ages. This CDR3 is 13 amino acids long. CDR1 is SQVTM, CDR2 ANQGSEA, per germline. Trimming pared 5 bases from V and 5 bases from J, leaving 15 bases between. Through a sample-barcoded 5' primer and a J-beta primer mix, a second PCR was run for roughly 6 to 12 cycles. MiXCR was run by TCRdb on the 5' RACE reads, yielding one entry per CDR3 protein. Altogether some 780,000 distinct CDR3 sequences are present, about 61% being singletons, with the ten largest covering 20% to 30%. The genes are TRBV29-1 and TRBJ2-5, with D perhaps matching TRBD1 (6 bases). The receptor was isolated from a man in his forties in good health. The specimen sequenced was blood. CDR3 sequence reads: CSVIKAGDETQYF. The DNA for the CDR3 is TGCAGCGTTATCAAGGCAGGGGACGAGACCCAGTACTTC.